The sequence of this T cell receptor (beta chain) was determined in a study of cytomegalovirus exposure and HLA in healthy donors. Overall study: Most donors, about 77% of 398 genotyped, fell in the Caucasian-associated ancestry cluster. Overall study results and limits: The majority of CMV-associated TCR beta chains were reported as apparently HLA-restricted in a later analysis.

The CDR3 spans 18 residues. Germline V CDR1 and CDR2: SGHRS, YFSETQ. The trim removed 1 base at V and 5 bases at J, leaving 14 bases unmatched. Researchers ran the PCR with 60 Vbeta and 13 Jbeta primers. Under the authors' procedure: A later analysis counted 65 million to 95 million unique TCR beta chains, around 10 million shared. Sequenced by immunoSEQ multiplex PCR; TCRdb stores in-frame clones only, minus some. That table furnishes V, J and clone size, whereas the DNA furnished D and trimming. The sample has some 220,000 clones, 85% seen once. This clone was counted a single time. Its target is unknown.

The chain recombines TRBV5-1 with TRBJ2-4, with 8 bases that match TRBD2. The receptor was isolated from a girl aged 2 to 9 in good health and CMV-seronegative. The sequencing input was PBMCs. CDR3 nucleotides: TGCGCCAGCAGCTTGACTCAAAGCGCGGGGGGCCGGCAAAACATTCAGTACTTC. It is translated as CASSLTQSAGGRQNIQYF.